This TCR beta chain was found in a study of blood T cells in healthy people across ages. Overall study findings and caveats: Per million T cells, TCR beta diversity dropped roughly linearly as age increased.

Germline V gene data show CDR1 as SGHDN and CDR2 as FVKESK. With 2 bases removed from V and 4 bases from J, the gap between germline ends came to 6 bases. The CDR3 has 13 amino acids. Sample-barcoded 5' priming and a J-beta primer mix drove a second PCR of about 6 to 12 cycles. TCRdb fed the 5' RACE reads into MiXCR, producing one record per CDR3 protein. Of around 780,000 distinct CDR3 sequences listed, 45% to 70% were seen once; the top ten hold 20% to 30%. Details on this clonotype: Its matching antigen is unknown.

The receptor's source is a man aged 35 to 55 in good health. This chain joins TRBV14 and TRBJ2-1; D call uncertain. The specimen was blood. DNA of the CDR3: TGTGCCAGCAGCCAATTCCGTTACAATGAGCAGTTCTTC. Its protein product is CASSQFRYNEQFF.